This T cell receptor (beta chain) was captured in a study of cytotoxic CD8 clonotypes in ibrutinib-treated CLL (dated by TCRdb to 2020 to 2023). At the level of the whole study: The cohort was composed of more than ten relapsed/refractory and about 15 treatment-naive patients; IGHV unmutated status was identified in some 17 patients. Partial responses were observed in approximately 24 patients and complete responses in 2; after a median follow-up of around 68 months, remission was maintained in 15 or so patients and progression was observed in approximately twelve. Samples at response were collected after a median of 12 months of treatment, with a range of about 6 to 36 months. On average, each sample had roughly 230,000 productive templates and about 89,000 productive rearrangements. Longitudinal samples were available for about 30% of the roughly 90 trial participants. Cryopreserved peripheral blood mononuclear cells were obtained prior to treatment, at the time of response, and at either disease progression or sustained remission. Patients were still on ibrutinib when every remission and progressive disease sample was collected.

The sample's time point label, decoded: approximately eleven months on ibrutinib. Roughly 2 micrograms of genomic DNA were extracted from cryopreserved PBMCs for TCR beta library preparation. Longitudinal blood samples from CLL patients on ibrutinib monotherapy were analyzed using high-throughput TCR beta sequencing. The patients were enrolled in a single-center, open-label phase 2 trial of ibrutinib monotherapy. To note about this clone: This clone's antigen is unknown. No clone much larger than this one lies a single base away; base qualities are absent.

The goal of deep resolution MiSeq sequencing was a depth between 1 in 1 million and 1 in 200,000 T cells, and coverage averaged 10x per clonotype. The immunoSEQ hsTCRB Kit was used to generate TCR beta libraries. The authors' analysis ran thus. ImmunoSEQ Data Assistant and ImmunoSEQ Analyzer were used for data analysis, and V, D and J genes were assigned according to IMGT definitions. Clonality, with values ranging from 0 to 1, was calculated as one minus the normalized Shannon entropy of productive rearrangement frequencies. Only overrepresented clonotypes making up at least 0.05% of the repertoire of each patient were included in the public clonotype analysis. Thirteen repertoires from age-matched healthy donors, obtained from immuneACCESS, served as clonality controls. TCRdb retrieved this table from immuneACCESS and kept in-frame rearrangements only. Not all clones are present; in checked studies, unresolved V genes account for under half, and no reason is known for the remainder. V and J calls and clone size follow that table, whereas D and trimming were derived from the DNA. The sample data list 200,000 or so clones, and more than 65% of these were observed just once. The ten largest clonotypes hold about 6.2% of the sample.

The germline V and J ends show losses of 1 base and 1 base respectively, and no gene match explains 0 bases of the junction. The germline V gene encodes CDR1 SGHVS and CDR2 FQNEAQ. The CDR3, from cysteine to phenylalanine, totals 15 residues. Only CDR3 DNA remains: 45 bases, in frame from the first base. Study-wide conclusions, independent of this receptor: Public clonotypes were rare and either contracted or stayed stable during treatment, and the rise in clonality at ibrutinib response reflected the expansion of private clonotypes. Lymph node repertoires were not examined, and the timing of sampling was not matched between patients in sustained remission and those whose disease progressed. Baseline clonality was found to be higher than that of age-matched healthy donors and was strongly correlated with circulating CD8+ T-cell counts. At ibrutinib response clonality went up, during sustained remission it held steady, and at progression it dropped back toward baseline.

The clonotype was recovered from a human donor with chronic lymphocytic leukemia. This specimen was PBMCs, taken after 12 months of ibrutinib treatment. Recombination connected TRBV7-8 to TRBJ1-1, with 10 middle bases fitting TRBD1. The CDR3 region: CASSLGDRGNTEAFF. The nucleotides read TGTGCCAGCAGCTTAGGGGACAGGGGGAACACTGAAGCTTTCTTT. The CDR3 plus the reference TRBV7-8 and TRBJ1-1 genes for the other parts give the full variable domain: GAGVSQSPRYKVAKRGQDVALRCDPISGHVSLFWYQQALGQGPEFLTYFQNEAQLDKSGLPSDRFFAERPEGSVSTLKIQRTQQEDSAVYLCASSLGDRGNTEAFFGQGTRLTVV.